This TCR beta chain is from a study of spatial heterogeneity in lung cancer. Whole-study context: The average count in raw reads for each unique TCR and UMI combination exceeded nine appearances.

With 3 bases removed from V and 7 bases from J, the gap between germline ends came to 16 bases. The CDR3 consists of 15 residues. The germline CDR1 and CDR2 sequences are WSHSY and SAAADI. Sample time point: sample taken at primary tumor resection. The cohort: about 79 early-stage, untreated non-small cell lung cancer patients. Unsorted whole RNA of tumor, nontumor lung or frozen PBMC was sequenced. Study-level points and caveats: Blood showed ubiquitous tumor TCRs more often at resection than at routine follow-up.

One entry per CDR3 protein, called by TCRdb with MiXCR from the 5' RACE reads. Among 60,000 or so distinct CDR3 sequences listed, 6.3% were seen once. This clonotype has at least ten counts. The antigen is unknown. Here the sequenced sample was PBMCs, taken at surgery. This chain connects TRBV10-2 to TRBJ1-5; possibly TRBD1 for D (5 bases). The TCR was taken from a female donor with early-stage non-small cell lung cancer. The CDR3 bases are TGCGCCAGCAGTGATAGGGCAGGGAGAAAACAGCCCCAGCATTTT. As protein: CASSDRAGRKQPQHF.